A selection of T cell receptor beta chains follows, all from one sample in a study of blood T cells in healthy people across ages. TCRdb ran MiXCR on the 5' RACE reads and lists one entry per CDR3 protein. The sample comprises around 1,900,000 distinct CDR3 sequences, approximately 40% of which are singletons, and more than 20% rests with the top ten. The material sequenced was blood. These TCRs come from a human donor in good health. CDR3s include the opening cysteine and the closing phenylalanine or tryptophan. Each record gives: CDR3 length, clone size, D gene, V gene, J gene, CDR3 DNA, CDR3 protein. D genes are given only for firm matches. The size entry is marked missing in some rows and otherwise reads once, few, many or a size class.

>15|-|-|TRBV5-6|TRBJ2-7
TGTGCCAGCAGCTTCGGGACTCTTGTGGCCCACGAGCAGTACTTC
CASSFGTLVAHEQYF
>14|-|-|TRBV28|TRBJ2-7
TGTGCCAGCACCGAGACAGGTGTGGACTACGAGCAGTACTTC
CASTETGVDYEQYF
>17|-|-|TRBV5-1|TRBJ2-1
TGCGCCAGCAGCTTCTCCCATGGACAGAGAGACTACAATGAGCAGTTCTTC
CASSFSHGQRDYNEQFF
>15|-|TRBD1|TRBV6-1|TRBJ2-5
TGTGCCAGCAGGAGGGACAGAAATGTCCAAGAGACCCAGTACTTC
CASRRDRNVQETQYF
>12|-|-|TRBV6-5|TRBJ2-1
TGTGCCAGCAGTTACACCACGGGAGCGCAGTTCTTC
CASSYTTGAQFF
>13|-|TRBD1|TRBV5-1|TRBJ1-2
TGCGCCAGCAGCAGGGCAGGGGGCGATGGCTACACCTTC
CASSRAGGDGYTF
>15|-|-|TRBV6-6|TRBJ1-5
TGTGCCAGCAGTTACGTCTCAGAACCAAATCAGCCCCAGCATTTT
CASSYVSEPNQPQHF
>18|few|TRBD1|TRBV7-8|TRBJ2-3
TGTGCCAGCAGCTTAGTACAGGGGGCCTTAATACGGACAGATACGCAGTATTTT
CASSLVQGALIRTDTQYF
>18|few|TRBD2|TRBV4-2|TRBJ2-5
TGTGCCAGCAGCCCTTTAGGACTAGCGGGGGGCGAACAAGAGACCCAGTACTTC
CASSPLGLAGGEQETQYF
>16|-|TRBD2|TRBV7-2|TRBJ2-2
TGTGCCAGCAGCCCAGGACTAGCGGTGAACACCGGGGAGCTGTTTTTT
CASSPGLAVNTGELFF